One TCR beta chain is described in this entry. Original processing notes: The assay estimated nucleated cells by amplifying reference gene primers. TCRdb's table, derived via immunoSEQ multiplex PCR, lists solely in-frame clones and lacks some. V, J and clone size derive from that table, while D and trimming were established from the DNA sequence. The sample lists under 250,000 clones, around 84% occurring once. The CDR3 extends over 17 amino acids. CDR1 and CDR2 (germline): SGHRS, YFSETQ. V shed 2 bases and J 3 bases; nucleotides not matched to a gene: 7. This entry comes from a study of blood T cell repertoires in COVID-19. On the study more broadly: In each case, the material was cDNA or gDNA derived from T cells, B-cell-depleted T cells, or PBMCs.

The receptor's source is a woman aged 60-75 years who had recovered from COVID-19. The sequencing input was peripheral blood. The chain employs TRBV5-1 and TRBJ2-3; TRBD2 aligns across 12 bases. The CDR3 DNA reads TGCGCCAGCAGCTTCCTAGCGGGGGGGCAGGAGACAGATACGCAGTATTTT. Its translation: CASSFLAGGQETDTQYF.